These 15 T cell receptor beta chains originate from one sample sequenced in a study of T cell responses to AZD1222 COVID-19 vaccine. Sequencing used immunoSEQ multiplex PCR; TCRdb keeps in-frame clones, though not all of them. The data show about 140,000 clones, around 89% seen once. Material: peripheral blood, obtained 28 days after the second AZD1222 dose. The receptors come from an adult who received the AZD1222 COVID-19 vaccine.

This chain uses TRBV5-1 with TRBJ1-1; TRBD1 matches 7 bases. J was trimmed by 0 bases and V by 3 bases; bases with no gene match: 5. The V gene's germline CDR1 is SGHRS and CDR2 YFSETQ. The CDR3 is made up of 15 amino acids. The CDR3 DNA sequence: TGCGCCAGCAGCTCCCCGACAGGGCTGAACACTGAAGCTTTCTTT. Its protein is CASSSPTGLNTEAFF.

Concerning this clone itself: A read error may account for a junction end that differs from germline. The chain links TRBV2 to TRBJ1-2, with D tentatively TRBD1 (6 bases). The CDR3 runs to 11 residues. Germline assignment: CDR1 SNHLY and CDR2 FYNNEI. CDR3 sequence reads: CASSRLTDRPF. The DNA of the CDR3 is TGTGCCAGCAGCAGACTAACCGACAGGCCGTTC.

The table lists this clone with a few counts. The V and J genes are TRBV5-1 and TRBJ1-4; no reliable D call. V was trimmed by 1 base and J by 3 bases, leaving 10 bases between them. The CDR3 sequence is 15 residues long. The germline V gene encodes CDR1 SGHRS and CDR2 YFSETQ. CDR3: CASSLTGPANEKLFF. Written as DNA, the CDR3 is TGCGCCAGCAGCTTGACCGGGCCGGCTAATGAAAAACTGTTTTTT.

The genes are TRBV7-2 and TRBJ2-5; D is unresolved. The CDR3 has 15 residues. V lost 3 bases to trimming and J lost 2 bases, with 13 bases between them. Germline lookup yields CDR1 SGHTA and CDR2 FQGNSA. The CDR3 spells CASSFDGRMQETQYF. The CDR3 bases are TGTGCCAGCAGCTTTGACGGAAGGATGCAAGAGACCCAGTACTTC.

The chain uses TRBV5-6 and TRBJ2-7; no definite D call. Germline assignment: CDR1 SGHDT and CDR2 YYEEEE. Trimming took off 1 base at V and 9 bases at J, with 14 bases between the two ends. The CDR3 extends over 13 amino acids. The CDR3 sequence: CASSLTGPRGQYF. The CDR3 bases are TGTGCCAGCAGCTTGACTGGGCCAAGAGGGCAGTACTTC.

J is TRBJ2-5 and V is TRBV7-2; D unresolved. The CDR3 totals 16 residues. The V end lost 1 base, the J end lost 2 bases, and 14 bases lay between the germline ends. Germline CDR1 and CDR2: SGHTA and FQGNSA. CDR3 coding DNA: TGTGCCAGCAGCTTAGGCGTAGGTAGCTTGCAAGAGACCCAGTACTTC. Protein: CASSLGVGSLQETQYF.

V gene TRBV18 combines with J gene TRBJ2-1; D remains ambiguous. Trimming removed 3 bases from V and 7 bases from J, with 7 bases in between. Germline CDR1 is KGHSH and CDR2 is LQKENI. CDR3 length: 12 residues. The CDR3 loop reads CASSPERNEQFF. The CDR3 nucleotides read TGTGCCAGCTCACCTGAAAGGAATGAGCAGTTCTTC.

V gene TRBV5-1 combines with J gene TRBJ2-1; D may match TRBD1 or TRBD2 (5 bases each). CDR1 is SGHRS, CDR2 YFSETQ, per germline. The CDR3 loop spans 15 amino acids. V was cut by 4 bases and J by 0 bases, with 11 bases left in between. In nucleotides, the CDR3 is TGCGCCAGCAGCCCCGGGGCGAGCTCCTACAATGAGCAGTTCTTC. Amino acids: CASSPGASSYNEQFF.

J is TRBJ1-3 and V is TRBV5-6, with a tentative D call TRBD1 (5 bases). CDR3 size: 17 residues. V was cut by 3 bases and J by 1 base, with 17 bases left in between. CDR1 is SGHDT and CDR2 is YYEEEE in the germline V gene. The CDR3 DNA sequence: TGTGCCAGCAGCTCGGTGTCGGGGGTCCGGTCTGGAAACACCATATATTTT. Protein: CASSSVSGVRSGNTIYF.

The chain has TRBV5-1 and TRBJ2-3, with TRBD2 matching 8 bases. After removal of 7 bases from V and 3 bases from J, the junction contained 4 bases not matched to a gene. Per germline, CDR1 SGHRS and CDR2 YFSETQ. The CDR3 extends over 13 amino acids. This chain's CDR3 is CASRSGGTDTQYF. The CDR3 nucleotides read TGCGCCAGCCGCTCGGGGGGGACAGATACGCAGTATTTT.

The chain links TRBV28 to TRBJ1-5; TRBD1 matches 8 bases. The CDR3 covers 15 residues. After removal of 5 bases from V and 6 bases from J, the junction contained 9 bases not matched to a gene. Germline V gene sequence: CDR1 MDHEN, CDR2 SYDVKM. For the CDR3, the DNA is TGTGCCAGCAGTCCCACCGGGACAGGTTTTCAGCCCCAGCATTTT. Encoded protein: CASSPTGTGFQPQHF. The full variable domain, rest sourced from reference TRBV28 and TRBJ1-5, is DVKVTQSSRYLVKRTGEKVFLECVQDMDHENMFWYRQDPGLGLRLIYFSYDVKMKEKGDIPEGYSVSREKKERFSLILESASTNQTSMYLCASSPTGTGFQPQHFGDGTRLSIL.

This clone occurred once. The chain carries TRBV5-1 and TRBJ2-2, with 7 bases fitting TRBD1. The CDR3 loop spans 16 amino acids. Trimming removed 0 bases from V and 3 bases from J; junction bases left unmatched: 5. Germline CDR1 is SGHRS and CDR2 is YFSETQ. This CDR3 is CASSLGDSPYTGELFF. CDR3 DNA sequence: TGCGCCAGCAGCTTGGGGGACAGTCCCTACACCGGGGAGCTGTTTTTT.

The chain uses TRBV21-1 and TRBJ2-4. TRBV21-1 is deemed a pseudogene. This CDR3 has 10 amino acids. The CDR3, as DNA: TGTGCCAGCAGCAAAAACATTCAGTACTTC. It yields the protein CASSKNIQYF.

V gene TRBV6-5 combines with J gene TRBJ2-1; TRBD1 is a possible D gene (5 bases). Germline V gene sequence: CDR1 MNHEY, CDR2 SVGAGI. CDR3 length: 14 amino acids. V was shortened by 8 bases and J by 8 bases, with 19 bases between the two germline ends. CDR3 nucleotide sequence: TGTGCCAGCCACAGAGCAGGACAACTCCATGAGCAGTTCTTC. Residues: CASHRAGQLHEQFF.

This clone was seen a few times. The chain couples TRBV7-2 to TRBJ2-3; 7 bases line up with TRBD2. The germline gives CDR1 SGHTA, CDR2 FQGNSA. The CDR3 consists of 17 residues. The V segment lost 2 bases and the J segment 0 bases; nucleotides outside the gene matches: 8. The CDR3 is CASSLKVWGGSTDTQYF. CDR3 nucleotide sequence: TGTGCCAGCAGCTTAAAGGTTTGGGGGGGTAGCACAGATACGCAGTATTTT.